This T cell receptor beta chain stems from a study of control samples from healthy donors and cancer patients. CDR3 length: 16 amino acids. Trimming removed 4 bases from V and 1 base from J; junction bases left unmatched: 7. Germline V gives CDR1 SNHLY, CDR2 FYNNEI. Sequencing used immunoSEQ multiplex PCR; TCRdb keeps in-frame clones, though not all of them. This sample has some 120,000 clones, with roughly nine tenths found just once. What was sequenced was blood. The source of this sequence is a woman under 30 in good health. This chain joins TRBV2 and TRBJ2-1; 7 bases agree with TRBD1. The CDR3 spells CASSVGDRVSYNEQFF. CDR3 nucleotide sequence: TGTGCCAGCAGTGTAGGAGACAGGGTGTCCTACAATGAGCAGTTCTTC.